The 20 T cell receptor beta chains below all came from one sample that was sequenced in a study of blood T cell repertoires in COVID-19 (TCRdb year 2020). Receptors were amplified or captured by the immunoSEQ multiplex PCR assay. The source is immuneACCESS, and TCRdb retained only in-frame sequences with V and J called. Part of the clones is not carried over; for the studies checked, unresolved V genes explain less than half of this, and the remainder is unexplained. Here the sample has around 130,000 clones; roughly 90% occur a single time. The top ten clonotypes cover 4.6% of the sample. Input material: peripheral blood. The receptors here all came from a man aged 60-69 years with COVID-19, enrolled during active disease.

This chain connects TRBV2 to TRBJ2-3, with D tentatively TRBD2 (6 bases). This CDR3 comprises 14 residues. The V gene lost 8 bases and the J gene lost 4 bases, with 16 bases spanning the gap. CDR1 and CDR2 (germline): SNHLY, FYNNEI. The CDR3 spells CASSTGVLADTQYF. The CDR3 nucleotides read TGTGCCAGCTCAACGGGAGTGTTGGCAGATACGCAGTATTTT.

The chain recombines TRBV10-1 with TRBJ2-7; 11 bases match TRBD1. The germline CDR1 and CDR2 sequences are WNHNN and SYGVQD (reference sequence). The CDR3 has 16 amino acids. V shed 0 bases and J 2 bases; nucleotides not matched to a gene: 3. The CDR3 DNA reads as TGCGCCAGCAGTGAGTCCGGGACAGGGGGGACCTACGAGCAGTACTTC. The encoded protein is CASSESGTGGTYEQYF.

The rearrangement uses TRBV12-5 and TRBJ2-2, with no clear D. Germline-derived CDR1 and CDR2 are LGHNT and FRNRAP. CDR3 length: 13 residues. V was trimmed by 2 bases and J by 7 bases, leaving 8 bases between them. The CDR3: CASGLLEIGELFF. The CDR3, as DNA: TGTGCTAGTGGTTTGTTGGAGATCGGGGAGCTGTTTTTT.

The gene calls are TRBV2 and TRBJ1-2; 8 nucleotides match TRBD1. V shed 4 bases and J 8 bases; nucleotides not matched to a gene: 9. Per the germline V gene, CDR1 is SNHLY and CDR2 is FYNNEI. This CDR3 is 14 amino acids long. For the CDR3, the DNA is TGTGCCAGCAGTGGAACCGGACAGGGAGGAGGCTACACCTTC. This encodes CASSGTGQGGGYTF.

The chain uses TRBV3-1 (or the pseudogene TRBV3-2) and TRBJ2-1, with 8 nucleotides matching TRBD2. V dropped 0 bases and J dropped 6; count of bases not matched to a gene: 1. Germline V CDR1 and CDR2: LGHDT, YNNKEL (reference sequence). This CDR3 contains 14 residues. The CDR3 DNA sequence: TGTGCCAGCAGCCAAGATAGCGGGACCAATGAGCAGTTCTTC. It yields the protein CASSQDSGTNEQFF.

The CDR3 DNA reads TGTGCCAGCAGCCAAGATCTAGGGGGCGACAATGAGCAGTTCTTC. Translation gives CASSQDLGGDNEQFF. This chain links TRBV3-1 (or the pseudogene TRBV3-2) with TRBJ2-1; the match to TRBD1 covers 7 bases. The CDR3 contains 15 residues. J gave up 5 bases and V 0 bases, and 4 bases lay outside the gene matches. Germline CDR1 and CDR2: LGHDT and YNNKEL (reference sequence).

This rearrangement joins TRBV7-9 to TRBJ2-2, with TRBD1 identical over 11 bases. CDR1 is SEHNR and CDR2 is FQNEAQ in the germline V gene (reference sequence). The CDR3 extends over 15 amino acids. J lost 5 bases, V lost 3 bases, and 2 bases had no gene match. CDR3 in DNA: TGTGCCAGCAGCTTCGGGACAGGGGGGACCGGGGAGCTGTTTTTT. Amino acids: CASSFGTGGTGELFF.

The rearrangement uses TRBV6-6 and TRBJ1-1; D ambiguous. Trimming cost V 0 bases and J 6 bases, with 5 bases left between them. The CDR3 is made up of 12 amino acids. Germline CDR1 and CDR2: MNHNY and SVGAGI (reference sequence). The CDR3 region has the DNA TGTGCCAGCAGTTACTCACCAGCTGAAGCTTTCTTT. This sequence encodes CASSYSPAEAFF.

This chain connects TRBV29-1 to TRBJ2-5; 8 nucleotides match TRBD1. The CDR3 runs 12 residues. V was clipped by 7 bases and J by 4 bases; unmatched bases: 5. CDR1 SQVTM and CDR2 ANQGSEA come from the germline V gene. In DNA, the CDR3 is TGCAGCGGACAGGGGAGAGGAGAGACCCAGTACTTC. This translates into CSGQGRGETQYF.

The chain is built from TRBV6-5 and TRBJ1-2; no definite D call. Per the germline V gene, CDR1 is MNHEY and CDR2 is SVGAGI. CDR3 length: 15 amino acids. V lost 4 bases and J 4 bases, leaving 16 bases between the germline ends. The CDR3 DNA follows: TGTGCCAGCAGTTCCGCATCCCGGAGGATCTATGGCTACACCTTC. Amino acids: CASSSASRRIYGYTF.

The chain joins TRBV4-2 to TRBJ2-5, with 9 bases lining up with TRBD1. The CDR3 contains 15 residues. Germline V gene sequence: CDR1 LGHNA, CDR2 YNFKEQ. V lost 0 bases to trimming and J lost 5 bases; unmatched junction nucleotides: 4. The CDR3 nucleotides are TGTGCCAGCAGCCAAGAGGGACAGGGAGATGAGACCCAGTACTTC. This codes for CASSQEGQGDETQYF.

The chain combines TRBV15 with TRBJ2-3; 7 bases line up with TRBD2. V was pared by 4 bases and J by 4 bases, with 5 bases of the junction left unmatched. Germline CDR1 is LNHNV and CDR2 is YYDKDF (reference sequence). The CDR3 extends over 14 amino acids. In DNA, the CDR3 is TGTGCCACCAGCACTTGGACTAGTCCAGATACGCAGTATTTT. This encodes CATSTWTSPDTQYF. The variable domain in full, completed from reference TRBV15 and TRBJ2-3, reads DAMVIQNPRYQVTQFGKPVTLSCSQTLNHNVMYWYQQKSSQAPKLLFHYYDKDFNNEADTPDNFQSRRPNTSFCFLDIRSPGLGDTAMYLCATSTWTSPDTQYFGPGTRLTVL.

The chain carries TRBV9 and TRBJ2-5, with no clear D. Trimming took off 4 bases at V and 1 base at J, with 8 bases between the two ends. CDR1 and CDR2 from the germline V gene are SGDLS and YYNGEE. The CDR3 is 13 residues long. For the CDR3, the DNA is TGTGCCAGCAGCCCAAGAGCCCAAGAGACCCAGTACTTC. Translation gives CASSPRAQETQYF.

The chain employs TRBV3-1 (or the pseudogene TRBV3-2) and TRBJ1-3; D is possibly TRBD1 (5 bases). This CDR3 is built from 16 residues. The ends were cut back, 1 base at V and 0 bases at J, with 10 bases in the middle. Germline assignment: CDR1 LGHDT and CDR2 YNNKEL (reference sequence). CDR3 sequence: CASSQAGVSSGNTIYF. The CDR3 bases are TGTGCCAGCAGCCAAGCGGGGGTGAGCTCTGGAAACACCATATATTTT.

The V and J genes are TRBV2 and TRBJ2-5; TRBD2 agrees at 12 bases. The CDR3 runs to 17 residues. The junction had 8 bases not matched to a gene; V was cut back by 6 bases and J by 0 bases. The germline V gene has CDR1 SNHLY and CDR2 FYNNEI. The DNA of the CDR3 is TGTGCCAGCAGCGATTCTCGACTAGCGGGAGACCAAGAGACCCAGTACTTC. It specifies CASSDSRLAGDQETQYF.

The J gene is TRBJ1-1, the V gene TRBV5-5; 8 bases map to TRBD1. Germline values: CDR1 SGHKS, CDR2 YYEKEE (reference sequence). The CDR3 spans 15 residues. After removal of 3 bases from V and 0 bases from J, the junction contained 4 bases not matched to a gene. In DNA form, the CDR3 reads TGTGCCAGCAGCTCCAGGGGGCCCATGAACACTGAAGCTTTCTTT. Protein sequence: CASSSRGPMNTEAFF.

The genes are TRBV3-1 (or the pseudogene TRBV3-2) and TRBJ1-3; D unclear. The germline V and J ends were trimmed by 4 bases and 0 bases, with 7 bases remaining between them. The CDR3 totals 14 residues. Germline CDR1 LGHDT, CDR2 YNNKEL (reference sequence). CDR3 sequence reads: CASSRAGSGNTIYF. The CDR3 bases are TGTGCCAGCAGCCGGGCCGGCTCTGGAAACACCATATATTTT.

This clone was observed once. This chain connects TRBV2 to TRBJ1-2; no clear D gene. The CDR3 is 12 amino acids. The V and J ends lost 3 bases and 5 bases respectively, with 7 bases between them. The germline V gene has CDR1 SNHLY and CDR2 FYNNEI. CDR3 nucleotide sequence: TGTGCCAGCAGTGAGTCTTCTTATGGCTACACCTTC. It is translated as CASSESSYGYTF.

V and J are TRBV10-2 and TRBJ2-7; 9 bases fit TRBD2. Losses at the gene ends were 2 bases for V and 12 bases for J; bases not matched to a gene: 8. Germline CDR1 WSHSY, CDR2 SAAADI. The CDR3 has 13 residues. The DNA for the CDR3 is TGCGCCAGCAGTGAGGTAACTAGCGGGTCCACGTACTTC. As protein: CASSEVTSGSTYF.

The chain recombines TRBV5-5 with TRBJ2-1, with 7 bases identical to TRBD2. Germline CDR1 reads SGHKS; CDR2 reads YYEKEE (reference sequence). This CDR3 is built from 15 residues. J was trimmed by 5 bases and V by 3 bases; bases with no gene match: 8. The CDR3 spells CASSSSTGGNNEQFF. Written as DNA, the CDR3 is TGTGCCAGCAGCTCGTCTACGGGAGGAAACAATGAGCAGTTCTTC.